One and the same sample provided the 25 T cell receptor beta chains below, sequenced in a study of Graves' ophthalmopathy and Graves' hyperthyroidism. From RNA, the CDR3 regions of TCR beta chains were amplified and sequenced. The library came from an HTBI-primed first-round RT-PCR and a second-round multiplex PCR. Via MiXCR, TCRdb re-called the multiplex PCR reads, giving one row per CDR3 protein. The sample holds 200,000 to 250,000 distinct CDR3 sequences, roughly 29% seen once. The sample taken for sequencing was peripheral blood. All receptors come from a man between 50 and 59 years old with Graves' ophthalmopathy.

At least ten counts were recorded for this clonotype. The chain is built from TRBV5-1 and TRBJ1-1; 7 bases agree with TRBD1. This CDR3 has 13 amino acids. CDR1 and CDR2 from the germline V gene are SGHRS and YFSETQ. V gave up 0 bases and J gave up 11 bases; unmatched junction bases: 7. The CDR3 region is CASSLGGTGEAFF. CDR3 coding DNA: TGCGCCAGCAGCTTGGGAGGTACAGGGGAGGCTTTCTTT.

This chain uses TRBV7-2 with TRBJ2-5, with 10 bases aligning to TRBD1. Per germline, CDR1 SGHTA and CDR2 FQGNSA. The CDR3 has 14 amino acids. V lost 5 bases and J lost 5; bases outside the gene matches: 5. This CDR3 is CASSPRTGGETQYF. For the CDR3, the DNA is TGTGCCAGCAGCCCTAGGACAGGGGGTGAGACCCAGTACTTC.

This clonotype was seen many times. The rearrangement joins TRBV10-3 to TRBJ1-5; D not resolved. CDR1 and CDR2 from the germline V gene are ENHRY and SYGVKD. The CDR3 is 15 residues long. The V and J ends lost 0 bases and 7 bases respectively, with 13 bases between them. CDR3 bases: TGTGCCATCAGTGAGTCGAAACCCCCCGTCCAGCCCCAGCATTTT. Translation gives CAISESKPPVQPQHF.

Ten or more counts support this clonotype. The chain has TRBV6-1 and TRBJ2-7; 9 bases match TRBD2. Germline V gene lookup returns CDR1 MNHNS and CDR2 SASEGT. V trimming: 6 bases; J trimming: 0 bases; junction bases outside the gene matches: 6. This CDR3 contains 15 residues. The CDR3 protein is CASRRLAESSYEQYF. Here the CDR3 DNA reads TGTGCCAGCAGGAGACTAGCGGAAAGCTCCTACGAGCAGTACTTC.

This clonotype was picked up many times. The J gene is TRBJ2-7, the V gene TRBV29-1; 7 bases align to TRBD2. CDR1 SQVTM and CDR2 ANQGSEA come from the germline V gene. Unmatched junction bases numbered 7, after V lost 6 bases and J lost 2 bases. CDR3 length: 13 amino acids. This chain's CDR3 is CSVAWEGPYEQYF. The CDR3 region has the DNA TGCAGCGTGGCGTGGGAGGGCCCCTACGAGCAGTACTTC.

At least ten counts were recorded for this clonotype. This sequence joins TRBV27 and TRBJ2-1, with 7 bases aligning to TRBD2. CDR1 is MNHEY and CDR2 is SMNVEV in the germline V gene (reference sequence). The J segment lost 0 bases and the V segment lost 2 bases, leaving 4 bases of the junction unmatched. This CDR3 has 16 amino acids. The CDR3 reads CASSLTLADSYNEQFF. CDR3 DNA: TGTGCCAGCAGTTTAACCCTAGCGGACTCCTACAATGAGCAGTTCTTC.

This chain uses TRBV11-2 with TRBJ2-7; tentative D call: TRBD1 (6 bases). Trimming left V 5 bases short and J 2 bases short, with 19 bases between. This CDR3 contains 16 residues. The germline V gene encodes CDR1 SGHAT and CDR2 FQNNGV. As DNA, the CDR3 is TGTGCCAGCAGCGGAACAGGGTTTCCGGACCCCTACGAGCAGTACTTC. Translation: CASSGTGFPDPYEQYF.

The chain recombines TRBV6-2 or TRBV6-3 with TRBJ2-7; 9 bases are a match to TRBD2. The germline V gene encodes CDR1 MNHEY and CDR2 SVGEGT. V trimming: 6 bases; J trimming: 4 bases; junction bases outside the gene matches: 7. The length of the CDR3 is 14 residues. The CDR3 region has the DNA TGTGCCAGCAGGGGTATAGCGGGAGAGTACGAGCAGTACTTC. Amino acids: CASRGIAGEYEQYF.

The chain couples TRBV6-1 to TRBJ1-5; D is unresolved. Looked up from germline, CDR1 is MNHNS and CDR2 is SASEGT. The length of the CDR3 is 15 residues. The ends were cut back, 6 bases at V and 0 bases at J, with 12 bases in the middle. In DNA, the CDR3 is TGTGCCAGCAGCCCCGACGGGAATAGCAATCAGCCCCAGCATTTT. Protein product: CASSPDGNSNQPQHF.

In this sample, this clonotype turned up many times. The rearrangement links TRBV27 to TRBJ1-5; 7 bases align to TRBD1. Trimming removed 6 bases from V and 4 bases from J; junction bases left unmatched: 6. CDR3 length equals 14 residues. Germline lookup yields CDR1 MNHEY and CDR2 SMNVEV (reference sequence). This chain's CDR3 is CASSSGTVNQPQHF. CDR3 nucleotide sequence: TGTGCCAGCAGCAGCGGGACAGTAAATCAGCCCCAGCATTTT.

The chain combines TRBV19 with TRBJ1-1; D call uncertain. The germline V and J ends were trimmed by 5 bases and 11 bases, with 18 bases remaining between them. Germline V gene sequence: CDR1 LNHDA, CDR2 SQIVND (reference sequence). The CDR3 consists of 13 residues. The CDR3 DNA reads TGTGCCAGTAGTCCGACGGTGGGTGGATACGCTTTCTTT. Amino acids: CASSPTVGGYAFF.

This clonotype has at least ten counts. The chain couples TRBV19 to TRBJ1-3; TRBD1 matches at 7 bases. Trimming removed 6 bases from V and 4 bases from J; junction bases left unmatched: 12. The V gene's germline CDR1 is LNHDA and CDR2 SQIVND (reference sequence). The CDR3 sequence is 16 residues long. CDR3: CASSKRDRATGNTIYF. In DNA form, the CDR3 reads TGTGCCAGTAGCAAAAGGGACAGAGCAACCGGAAACACCATATATTTT.

This clonotype has only a few counts. This chain connects TRBV6-8 to TRBJ1-5; possible D gene TRBD1, 5 bases. Trimming pared 8 bases from V and 0 bases from J, leaving 20 bases between. CDR1 MNHGY and CDR2 SAAAGT come from the germline V gene. The CDR3 sequence is 17 residues long. CDR3 bases: TGTGCCAGCCAGGTTACAGGCCACCACTATAGCAATCAGCCCCAGCATTTT. This encodes CASQVTGHHYSNQPQHF.

The chain has TRBV6-1 and TRBJ2-5; possible D gene TRBD1, 6 bases. The germline CDR1 and CDR2 sequences are MNHNS and SASEGT. V lost 4 bases, J lost 1 base, and 13 bases lay in between. The CDR3 runs 15 residues. The CDR3 nucleotides read TGTGCCAGCAGTGTCCACCGGGACATCCAAGAGACCCAGTACTTC. Translating it yields CASSVHRDIQETQYF.

This clonotype was counted at least ten times. The chain carries TRBV28 and TRBJ2-5; D is perhaps TRBD1 or TRBD2 (6 bases each). The CDR3 spans 15 residues. Germline assignment: CDR1 MDHEN and CDR2 SYDVKM. The V gene lost 5 bases and the J gene lost 4 bases, with 17 bases spanning the gap. CDR3 sequence reads: CASSPWSGARETQYF. In DNA, the CDR3 is TGTGCCAGCAGTCCCTGGTCGGGGGCGCGAGAGACCCAGTACTTC.

This clonotype was detected ten times or more. The chain combines TRBV25-1 with TRBJ2-7, with a tentative D call TRBD1 (5 bases). V gave up 6 bases and J gave up 7 bases, with 19 bases separating them. Germline V CDR1 and CDR2: MGHDK, SYGVNS. The CDR3 has 14 residues. The CDR3 region is CASSDGVRVREQYF. As DNA, the CDR3 is TGTGCCAGCAGCGACGGTGTCAGGGTTCGGGAGCAGTACTTC.

This clonotype was counted at least ten times. The rearrangement uses TRBV19 and TRBJ2-2; TRBD2 aligns across 8 bases. Trimming cost V 4 bases and J 2 bases; bases outside gene matches: 3. The CDR3 consists of 15 residues. The germline V gene has CDR1 LNHDA and CDR2 SQIVND (reference sequence). The CDR3 DNA follows: TGTGCCAGTAGTAACGGGAGGGTAAACACCGGGGAGCTGTTTTTT. It translates to CASSNGRVNTGELFF.

J is TRBJ2-2 and V is TRBV5-1; D might be TRBD2 (5 bases). The CDR3 loop spans 15 amino acids. CDR1 and CDR2 (germline): SGHRS, YFSETQ. The V gene lost 0 bases and the J gene lost 7 bases, with 13 bases spanning the gap. The CDR3 DNA reads as TGCGCCAGCAGCTTGGTGAGGGCCACAGTCGGGGAGCTGTTTTTT. Its translation: CASSLVRATVGELFF.

At least ten counts were recorded for this clonotype. V and J are TRBV4-1 and TRBJ1-5; D is perhaps TRBD1 (5 bases). V lost 9 bases to trimming and J lost 1 base, with 10 bases between them. The germline gives CDR1 MGHRA, CDR2 YSYEKL. This CDR3 comprises 13 residues. The CDR3, as DNA: TGCGCCAGTGGGGGGGGGAGCAATCAGCCCCAGCATTTT. This codes for CASGGGSNQPQHF.

The CDR3 region has the DNA TGTGCCAGCAGTTTATTGGACCGATTCCGTGAAGCTTTCTTT. Translation gives CASSLLDRFREAFF. This sequence joins TRBV28 and TRBJ1-1; no clear D. The CDR3 totals 14 residues. The germline V and J ends were trimmed by 1 base and 7 bases, with 13 bases remaining between them. Germline assignment: CDR1 MDHEN and CDR2 SYDVKM.

Ten or more counts support this clonotype. V is TRBV7-2 and J is TRBJ2-5, with 7 bases that match TRBD1. Germline CDR1 reads SGHTA; CDR2 reads FQGNSA. Trimming took 5 bases from V and 4 from J; bases not matched to a gene: 4. CDR3 length: 13 amino acids. CDR3 nucleotides: TGTGCCAGCAGCCCAGGGGGTTTAGAGACCCAGTACTTC. Encoded protein: CASSPGGLETQYF.

This clonotype has at least ten counts. The chain combines TRBV5-1 with TRBJ1-2, with D tentatively TRBD1 (5 bases). V lost 4 bases, J lost 8 bases, and 24 bases lay in between. This CDR3 is 16 amino acids long. CDR1 and CDR2 (germline): SGHRS, YFSETQ. The CDR3 nucleotides are TGCGCCAGCAGCCCCTGGGGCAGCGTTGAGACCTTCGGCTACACCTTC. This translates into CASSPWGSVETFGYTF. The full variable domain, rest sourced from reference TRBV5-1 and TRBJ1-2, is KAGVTQTPRYLIKTRGQQVTLSCSPISGHRSVSWYQQTPGQGLQFLFEYFSETQRNKGNFPGRFSGRQFSNSRSEMNVSTLELGDSALYLCASSPWGSVETFGYTFGSGTRLTVV.

This clonotype showed up many times. Written as DNA, the CDR3 is TGTGCCAGCAGTTCCCGGGACCAGGAGCACACCGGGGAGCTGTTTTTT. Translation: CASSSRDQEHTGELFF. This rearrangement joins TRBV28 to TRBJ2-2; D may match TRBD1 or TRBD2 (5 bases each). Per the germline V gene, CDR1 is MDHEN and CDR2 is SYDVKM. V was pared by 4 bases and J by 3 bases, with 15 bases between. The CDR3 loop spans 16 amino acids.

There are many counts of this clonotype. The chain uses TRBV30 and TRBJ2-2; D is perhaps TRBD2 (5 bases). This CDR3 region has 13 residues. In germline, CDR1 is GTSNPN, CDR2 SVGIG (reference sequence). The ends were cut back, 5 bases at V and 3 bases at J, with 10 bases in the middle. The CDR3: CAWFGVYTGELFF. In nucleotides, the CDR3 is TGTGCCTGGTTCGGGGTCTACACCGGGGAGCTGTTTTTT.

This clonotype was recorded many times. V and J are TRBV10-2 and TRBJ2-1, with 8 bases lining up with TRBD1. The V segment lost 6 bases and the J segment 6 bases; nucleotides outside the gene matches: 10. CDR1 WSHSY and CDR2 SAAADI come from the germline V gene. The CDR3 runs to 15 residues. This CDR3 reads CASRRGQVVSNEQFF. The CDR3 DNA sequence: TGCGCCAGCAGGAGGGGACAGGTGGTCTCCAATGAGCAGTTCTTC.